The entry that follows covers one T cell receptor beta chain sequence. Its antigen is as yet unknown. The sample originates from a study of shared clonotypes between healthy human individuals. Study results and limitations: Generally, estimated richness proved larger in naive subsets than it did in memory subsets.

Splitting of each subset's genomic DNA was done evenly across several immunoSEQ plates. The assay was immunoSEQ multiplex PCR, and TCRdb's table has in-frame clones only and misses some. The table has approximately 2.5 million clones, 85% to 95% seen once. V was cut by 0 bases and J by 3 bases, with 17 bases left in between. Germline CDR1 is MNHEY and CDR2 is SMNVEV (reference sequence). This CDR3 has 17 residues. The receptor was isolated from a man between 18 and 29 years old in good health. The chain employs TRBV27 and TRBJ1-2, with a tentative D call TRBD1 (5 bases). Sequenced input: naive CD4+ T cells sorted from blood. The subset denotes: CD45RA+ positively selected. The DNA of the CDR3 is TGTGCCAGCAGTTTATCGGGGGACTGGGGAATTGACTATGGCTACACCTTC. Its translation is CASSLSGDWGIDYGYTF.